This TCR beta chain was retrieved from a study of OX40 agonist ivuxolimab in advanced cancers. Overall study: Three patients responded partially, comprising one with hepatocellular carcinoma and two with cutaneous melanoma.

Germline V lookup: CDR1 SGDLS, CDR2 YYNGEE. The length of the CDR3 is 20 residues. The trim removed 4 bases at V and 9 bases at J, leaving 19 bases unmatched. Baseline, cycle 4 day 1, and cycle 7 day 1 were the blood sampling points. A note on this clone: What it recognizes is unknown.

Regarding the study as a whole: The average count of expanded clones was higher among CD8+ T cells than among CD4+.

Assay used: immunoSEQ multiplex PCR; TCRdb lists only in-frame clones, some missing. The table lists approximately 58,000 clones, around 83% of them singletons. The chain links TRBV9 to TRBJ2-1, with TRBD2 matching 16 bases. This TCR was sampled from an adult with an advanced solid tumor such as melanoma, head and neck, liver or kidney cancer. The input for sequencing was CD4+ or CD8+ T cells sorted from blood, taken in a trial of the OX40 agonist ivuxolimab. The CDR3 sequence is CASSSGVGTSGRAWSLEQFF. CDR3 sequence (DNA): TGTGCCAGCAGCTCCGGGGTCGGGACTAGCGGGAGGGCCTGGTCGCTTGAGCAGTTCTTC.